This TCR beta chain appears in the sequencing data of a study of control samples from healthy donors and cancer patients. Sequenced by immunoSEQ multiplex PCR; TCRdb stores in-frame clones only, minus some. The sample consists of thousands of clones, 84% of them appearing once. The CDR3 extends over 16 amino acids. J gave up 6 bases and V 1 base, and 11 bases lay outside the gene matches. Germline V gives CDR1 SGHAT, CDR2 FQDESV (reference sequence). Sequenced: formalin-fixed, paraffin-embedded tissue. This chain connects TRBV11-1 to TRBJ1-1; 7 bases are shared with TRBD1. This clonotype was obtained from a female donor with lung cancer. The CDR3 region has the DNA TGTGCCAGCAGCTTAGAGGCTGAACAGGGGATCCCTGAAGCTTTCTTT. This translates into CASSLEAEQGIPEAFF.